The clone carrying this T cell receptor beta chain was seen a few times. Its antigen is currently unknown. The data were obtained in a study of T-cell reconstitution after alpha-beta-depleted transplantation in children. As it was prepared, the TCRbeta library received unique molecular identifiers. A single record per CDR3 protein comes from TCRdb applying MiXCR to the PCR reads. The table lists around 580,000 distinct CDR3 sequences, 25% to 30% of them singletons. General observations from the study: From surviving recipient T cells and thymic progenitors came the high day-60 TCRbeta diversity observed in some patients. In patients about two months after transplant, alpha-beta T cells reportedly arose from several hundred expanded graft clones. When one year had passed after transplant, most T-cell counts and diversity came from newly produced T cells.

V lost 1 base to trimming and J lost 4 bases, with 8 bases between them. In germline, CDR1 is DFQATT, CDR2 SNEGSKA (reference sequence). This CDR3 region has 12 residues. The sequences come from PBMCs, collected before TCRalphabeta/CD19-depleted stem cell transplant. The source of this sequence is a boy in the first two years of life with Wiskott-Aldrich syndrome, due to receive a stem cell transplant. The genes are TRBV20-1 and TRBJ2-7, with a tentative D call TRBD1 (5 bases). CDR3 bases: TGCAGTGCTAGAGCGACAGTTTACGAGCAGTACTTC. Its translation: CSARATVYEQYF.